Described below is a single TCR beta chain sequence and its context. The sample belongs to a study of control samples from healthy donors and cancer patients. CDR3 length equals 16 residues. Trimming removed 0 bases from V and 0 bases from J; junction bases left unmatched: 3. The V gene's germline CDR1 is SGHRS and CDR2 YFSETQ. Some clones are missing from TCRdb's copy, which holds only in-frame ones; the method was immunoSEQ multiplex PCR. The sample is made up of fewer than 250,000 clones, and the top ten hold 2% to 2.5% of it. This TCR derives from a woman aged 25-40 years in good health. The chain links TRBV5-1 to TRBJ1-5; 7 nucleotides match TRBD1. The specimen was blood. CDR3 nucleotides: TGCGCCAGCAGCTTGGGCGGGACAGATAGCAATCAGCCCCAGCATTTT. Its translation is CASSLGGTDSNQPQHF.